The clone carrying this T cell receptor beta chain was recorded only once. This sample is part of a study of blood T cell repertoires in COVID-19. Turning to the study itself: The study drew acute and convalescent COVID-19 samples from the United States, Italy and Spain. In each case, the material was cDNA or gDNA derived from T cells, B-cell-depleted T cells, or PBMCs.

Original data processing: It was from reference gene primer amplification that nucleated cell counts were estimated. Only in-frame clones appear in the TCRdb table, and some are missing; sequencing was by immunoSEQ multiplex PCR. D and trimming were read from the DNA, whereas the V and J calls and clone size are those reported in that table. Among about 220,000 clones, approximately 84% were seen once, and the ten largest hold about 2.4%. The germline gives CDR1 SGHNT, CDR2 YYREEE (reference sequence). The junction had 4 bases not matched to a gene; V was cut back by 5 bases and J by 0 bases. CDR3 length: 14 residues.

V usage is TRBV5-4 and J usage is TRBJ2-7, with TRBD2 identical over 8 bases. Sequencing was carried out using peripheral blood. This receptor was taken from an older woman with acute or convalescent COVID-19. CDR3 in amino acids: CASSLAGLSYEQYF. CDR3 sequence (DNA): TGTGCCAGCAGTTTAGCGGGACTCTCCTACGAGCAGTACTTC.